In this sample, the clone carrying this T cell receptor beta chain turned up many times. The antigen remains unidentified. TCRdb reprocessed the reads via MiXCR and lists one record per CDR3 protein. The sample has about 330,000 distinct CDR3 sequences; more than 8% are singletons. Trimming pared 3 bases from V and 7 bases from J, leaving 19 bases between. Germline V gene sequence: CDR1 SGHTA, CDR2 FQGNSA. CDR3 length equals 17 residues. This specimen belongs to a study of T cell repertoires in cytomegalovirus infection. About the study: Carrying CMV and the relevant HLA type showed in public TCR beta signatures.

General observations from the study: Carriage of CMV together with the relevant HLA was identifiable through cumulative public TCR beta family frequency. HLA-C-restricted TCR beta clonotypes specific for CMV led the ex vivo response.

This clonotype was sampled from a human donor in good health (CMV status not recorded). Some clones in this sample may be carry-over from other donors' samples. The gene calls are TRBV7-2 and TRBJ1-6; D may be TRBD1 (6 bases). The sample was PBMCs. The CDR3 bases are TGTGCCAGCAGCTTCACAAGTTACAGGGTGGGCAATTCACCCCTCCACTTT. Protein product: CASSFTSYRVGNSPLHF.